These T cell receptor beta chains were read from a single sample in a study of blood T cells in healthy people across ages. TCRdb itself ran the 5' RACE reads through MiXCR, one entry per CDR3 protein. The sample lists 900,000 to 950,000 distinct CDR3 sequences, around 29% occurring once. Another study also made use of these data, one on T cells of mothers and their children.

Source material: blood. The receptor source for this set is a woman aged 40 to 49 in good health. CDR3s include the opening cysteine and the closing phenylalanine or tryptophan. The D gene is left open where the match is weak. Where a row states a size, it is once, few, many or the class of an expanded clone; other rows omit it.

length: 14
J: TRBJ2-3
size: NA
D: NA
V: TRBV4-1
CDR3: CASSPGSTGGAQYF
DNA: TGCGCCAGCAGCCCGGGGAGTACGGGCGGGGCGCAGTATTTT

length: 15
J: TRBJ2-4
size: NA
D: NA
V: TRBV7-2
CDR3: CASSRQESKKNIQYF
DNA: TGTGCCAGCAGCCGCCAGGAAAGCAAGAAAAACATTCAGTACTTC

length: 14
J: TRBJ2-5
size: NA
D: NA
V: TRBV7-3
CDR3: CASSSRRGRETQYF
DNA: TGTGCCAGCAGCTCCCGGAGGGGCCGGGAGACCCAGTACTTC

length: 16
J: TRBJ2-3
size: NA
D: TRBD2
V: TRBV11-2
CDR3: CASSSGLAGGQDTQYF
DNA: TGTGCCAGCAGCTCGGGACTAGCGGGGGGGCAAGATACGCAGTATTTT

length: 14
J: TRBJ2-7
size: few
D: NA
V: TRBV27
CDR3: CASSLGPFLYEQYF
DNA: TGTGCCAGCAGTCTCGGACCTTTTCTCTACGAGCAGTACTTC

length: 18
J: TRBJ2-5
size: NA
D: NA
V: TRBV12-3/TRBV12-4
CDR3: CASSALHLGGALPYKQYF
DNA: TGTGCCAGCAGTGCGCTCCACCTCGGCGGGGCATTACCCTACAAGCAGTACTTC

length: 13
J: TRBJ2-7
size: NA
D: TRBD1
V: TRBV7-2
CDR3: CASSERTGLEQYF
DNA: TGTGCCAGCAGCGAGCGGACAGGGCTCGAGCAGTACTTC

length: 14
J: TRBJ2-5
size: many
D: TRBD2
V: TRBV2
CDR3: CASSSSGAQETQYF
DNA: TGTGCCAGCAGTTCTAGCGGGGCCCAAGAGACCCAGTACTTC

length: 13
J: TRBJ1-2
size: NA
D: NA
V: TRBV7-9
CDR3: CASSPRAGVGCTF
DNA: TGTGCCAGCAGCCCTAGGGCCGGCGTTGGCTGCACCTTC

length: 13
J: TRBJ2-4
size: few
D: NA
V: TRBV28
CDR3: CASSWGTKNIQYF
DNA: TGTGCCAGCAGTTGGGGAACCAAAAACATTCAGTACTTC

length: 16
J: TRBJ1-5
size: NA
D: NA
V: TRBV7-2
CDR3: CASSPQGYHSNQPQHF
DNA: TGTGCCAGCAGCCCGCAGGGGTATCATAGCAATCAGCCCCAGCATTTT

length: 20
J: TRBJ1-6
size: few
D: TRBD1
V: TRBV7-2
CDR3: CASSYVRDRGLLSYNSPLHF
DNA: TGTGCCAGCAGCTACGTCCGGGACAGGGGGTTGTTGAGCTATAATTCACCCCTCCACTTT

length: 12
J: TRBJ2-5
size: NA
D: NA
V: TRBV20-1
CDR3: CSASRPQETQYF
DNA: TGCAGTGCTAGTAGGCCCCAAGAGACCCAGTACTTC

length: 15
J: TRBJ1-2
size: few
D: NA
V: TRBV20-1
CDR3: CSAFHPGGDDYGYTF
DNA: TGCAGTGCCTTCCACCCAGGAGGAGATGACTATGGCTACACCTTC

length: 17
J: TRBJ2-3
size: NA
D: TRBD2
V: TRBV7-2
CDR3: CASSLGLAGGRTDTQYF
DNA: TGTGCCAGCAGCTTAGGACTAGCGGGGGGTCGCACAGATACGCAGTATTTT

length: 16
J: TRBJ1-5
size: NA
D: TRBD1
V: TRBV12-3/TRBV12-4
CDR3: CASSLGGTGLAQPQHF
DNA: TGTGCCAGCAGTTTAGGGGGGACAGGGCTGGCTCAGCCCCAGCATTTT

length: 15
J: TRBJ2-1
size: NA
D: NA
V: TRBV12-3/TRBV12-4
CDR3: CASNPGAGPYNEQFF
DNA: TGTGCCAGCAACCCAGGGGCCGGGCCTTACAATGAGCAGTTCTTC

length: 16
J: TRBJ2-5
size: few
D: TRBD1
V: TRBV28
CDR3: CASLPGTGRIRKTQYF
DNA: TGTGCCAGCCTCCCCGGGACAGGGAGGATCAGAAAGACCCAGTACTTC

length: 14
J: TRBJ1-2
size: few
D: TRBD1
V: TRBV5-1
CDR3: CASSLLVTGDGYTF
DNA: TGCGCCAGCAGCTTGCTCGTTACAGGGGATGGCTACACCTTC

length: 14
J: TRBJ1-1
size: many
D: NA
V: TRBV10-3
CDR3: CAISNQGSFPEAFF
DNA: TGTGCCATCAGCAATCAGGGTAGTTTCCCTGAAGCTTTCTTT

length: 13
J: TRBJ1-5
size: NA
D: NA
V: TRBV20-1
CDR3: CSAPLGVNQPQHF
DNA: TGCAGTGCTCCTCTCGGGGTAAATCAGCCCCAGCATTTT

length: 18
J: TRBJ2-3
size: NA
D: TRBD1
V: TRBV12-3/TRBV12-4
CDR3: CASSLEATGGVGTDTQYF
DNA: TGTGCCAGCAGTTTAGAGGCGACAGGGGGTGTGGGCACAGATACGCAGTATTTT

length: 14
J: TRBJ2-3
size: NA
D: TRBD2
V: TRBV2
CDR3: CASSQTSGVDTQYF
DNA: TGTGCCAGCAGTCAGACTAGCGGGGTGGATACGCAGTATTTT

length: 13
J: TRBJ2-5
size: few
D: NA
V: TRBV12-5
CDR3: CASGDSRGETQYF
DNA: TGTGCTAGTGGAGATTCCCGGGGAGAGACCCAGTACTTC

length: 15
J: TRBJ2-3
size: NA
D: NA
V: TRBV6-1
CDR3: CASSHGTLSTDTRYF
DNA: TGTGCCAGCAGTCACGGCACCCTTAGCACAGATACGCGGTATTTT

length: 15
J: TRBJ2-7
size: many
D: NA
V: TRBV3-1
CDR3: CASSQDTSTGWQQYF
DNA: TGTGCCAGCAGCCAAGATACCTCCACCGGCTGGCAGCAGTACTTC

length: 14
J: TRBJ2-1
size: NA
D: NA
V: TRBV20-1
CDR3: CSALHPSSYNEQFF
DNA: TGCAGTGCTCTACACCCGAGCTCCTACAATGAGCAGTTCTTC

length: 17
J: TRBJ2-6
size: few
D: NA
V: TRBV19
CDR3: CASSPPRDPSGANVLTF
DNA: TGTGCCAGTAGCCCCCCCAGGGACCCCTCTGGGGCCAACGTCCTGACTTTC

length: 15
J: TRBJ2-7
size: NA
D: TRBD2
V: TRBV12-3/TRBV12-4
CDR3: CASKRTSGGPYEQYF
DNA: TGTGCCAGCAAAAGGACTAGCGGGGGTCCCTACGAGCAGTACTTC

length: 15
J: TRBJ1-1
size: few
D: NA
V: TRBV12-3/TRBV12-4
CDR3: CASSLVAGWNTEAFF
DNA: TGTGCCAGCAGTTTAGTAGCAGGGTGGAACACTGAAGCTTTCTTT

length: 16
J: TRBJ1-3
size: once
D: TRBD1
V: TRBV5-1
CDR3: CASSRAQGSSGNTIYF
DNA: TGCGCCAGCAGCCGCGCACAGGGGAGCTCTGGAAACACCATATATTTT

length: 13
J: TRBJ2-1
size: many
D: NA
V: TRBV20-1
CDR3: CSARETSHYEQFF
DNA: TGCAGTGCTAGAGAGACTAGTCACTATGAGCAGTTCTTC

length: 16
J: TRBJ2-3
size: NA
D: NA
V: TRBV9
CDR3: CASSVEGGPSTDTQYF
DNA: TGTGCCAGCAGCGTAGAGGGCGGTCCTAGCACAGATACGCAGTATTTT

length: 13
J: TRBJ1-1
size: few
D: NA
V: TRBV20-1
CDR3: CSASSRPNTEAFF
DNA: TGCAGTGCTAGCTCCCGACCGAACACTGAAGCTTTCTTT